This record concerns one TCR beta chain sequence. Its antigen is not identified. Here immunoSEQ multiplex PCR was the method, and the copy in TCRdb shows in-frame clones only, minus some. The data contain around 100,000 clones, around 87% of them singletons. The data derive from a study of T cell responses to AZD1222 COVID-19 vaccine. General observations from the study: Possibly, clonal diversity was underestimated; donors were largely white British and included more females. Only after the peak T cell response were repertoires sampled. Seropositive at baseline were only 5 to 7 AZD1222 recipients. Across spike, vaccine-associated CD4 TCRs were found, dominant at 160-218 and 743-854.

The CDR3 is 15 amino acids. V dropped 1 base and J dropped 7 bases, with 14 bases sitting between them. Looked up from germline, CDR1 is SGHTA and CDR2 is FQGNSA. The input for sequencing was peripheral blood, taken on day 0 of MenACWY control vaccination. This TCR was recovered from an adult in good health. The chain combines TRBV7-2 with TRBJ1-5; no firm D call. The CDR3 spells CASSLDPGLGQPQHF. The CDR3 nucleotides are TGTGCCAGCAGCTTAGATCCGGGTCTAGGACAGCCCCAGCATTTT.